A selection of T cell receptor beta chains follows, all from one sample in a study of control samples from healthy donors and cancer patients. The data were produced by immunoSEQ multiplex PCR, yet TCRdb's version contains in-frame clones alone and is incomplete. The sample shows 65,000 to 75,000 clones, over 75% of them seen only once. Material: blood. The receptors originated from a woman aged 45-65 years in good health. Each CDR3 is given with its conserved first and last residue. A D gene is named only where the DNA matches it firmly. Size values are once, few and many counts, or a class for expanded clones, and some rows have none.

>TRBJ2-2|TRBD2|TRBV6-4|-
CASRGLAGDITGELFF
TGTGCCAGCAGAGGACTAGCGGGAGATATCACCGGGGAGCTGTTTTTT
>TRBJ2-1|-|TRBV19|-
CASSIRQGSYNEQFF
TGTGCCAGTAGTATACGGCAGGGCTCCTACAATGAGCAGTTCTTC
>TRBJ1-1|-|TRBV13|-
CASSTQGEAFF
TGTGCCAGCAGCACACAGGGTGAAGCTTTCTTT
>TRBJ2-7|-|TRBV11-1|-
CASSLQLSPGYEQYF
TGTGCCAGCAGCTTGCAGCTATCACCGGGTTACGAGCAGTACTTC
>TRBJ1-1|TRBD1|TRBV10-3|-
CAISDKDRALSEAFF
TGTGCCATCAGTGATAAGGACAGGGCCCTATCTGAAGCTTTCTTT
>TRBJ2-1|TRBD2|TRBV9|-
CASSVAGGLAGDNEQFF
TGTGCCAGCAGCGTAGCGGGTGGACTAGCGGGGGACAATGAGCAGTTCTTC
>TRBJ1-5|-|TRBV28|-
CASSLAGAGQPQHF
TGTGCCAGCAGTTTGGCGGGGGCGGGTCAGCCCCAGCATTTT
>TRBJ2-3|-|TRBV12-3/TRBV12-4|-
CASSFMGDTQYF
TGTGCCAGCAGTTTTATGGGGGATACGCAGTATTTT
>TRBJ1-1|TRBD1|TRBV6-2/TRBV6-3|-
CASSGNRGHTEAFF
TGTGCCAGCAGTGGAAACAGGGGGCACACTGAAGCTTTCTTT
>TRBJ2-2|TRBD2|TRBV7-6|-
CASSLGLAGDTGELFF
TGTGCCAGCAGCTTAGGTCTAGCGGGAGACACCGGGGAGCTGTTTTTT
>TRBJ1-5|-|TRBV7-8|-
CASSLASGGAQPQHF
TGTGCCAGCAGCTTAGCGTCGGGAGGCGCTCAGCCCCAGCATTTT
>TRBJ1-5|-|TRBV18|-
CASSPIHSNQPQHF
TGTGCCAGCTCACCAATTCATAGCAATCAGCCCCAGCATTTT
>TRBJ1-6|TRBD1|TRBV28|-
CASMDRDASPLHF
TGTGCCAGCATGGACAGGGACGCCTCACCCCTCCACTTT
>TRBJ1-2|-|TRBV4-1|-
CASSQVAGNYGYTF
TGCGCCAGCAGCCAAGTAGCAGGGAACTATGGCTACACCTTC
>TRBJ1-1|-|TRBV6-5|large
CASSYSIQNTEAFF
TGTGCCAGCAGTTACTCGATTCAGAACACTGAAGCTTTCTTT
>TRBJ2-1|-|TRBV6-5|-
CASSYSQTTGLGEFF
TGTGCCAGCAGTTACTCGCAGACAACAGGGTTAGGCGAGTTCTTC
>TRBJ2-1|-|TRBV3-1/TRBV3-2|few
CASSHLNNEQFF
TGTGCCAGCAGCCACCTTAACAATGAGCAGTTCTTC
>TRBJ1-5|-|TRBV28|-
CASSVRGRQPQHF
TGTGCCAGCAGCGTTCGAGGGAGGCAGCCCCAGCATTTT
>TRBJ1-1|-|TRBV25-1|once
CASSESRGEAFF
TGTGCCAGCAGTGAGTCTCGGGGAGAAGCTTTCTTT
>TRBJ1-2|TRBD1|TRBV27|-
CASRQGGQSIFNYGYTF
TGTGCCAGCAGACAGGGGGGACAAAGTATTTTCAACTATGGCTACACCTTC
>TRBJ2-7|-|TRBV7-2|-
CASSPGRWGWTEEQYF
TGTGCCAGCAGCCCAGGCCGGTGGGGGTGGACGGAAGAGCAGTACTTC
>TRBJ2-5|-|TRBV28|-
CASSLNRAGELKETQYF
TGTGCCAGCAGTTTAAATAGGGCAGGGGAGCTGAAAGAGACCCAGTACTTC
>TRBJ2-1|TRBD1|TRBV29-1|-
CSVDLPGQALHEQFF
TGCAGCGTCGACCTTCCGGGACAGGCTTTGCATGAGCAGTTCTTC
>TRBJ2-1|-|TRBV12-3/TRBV12-4|-
CASSLRPTGEQFF
TGTGCCAGCAGTTTACGGCCCACCGGTGAGCAGTTCTTC
>TRBJ2-1|-|TRBV19|-
CASSPRLYNEQFF
TGTGCCAGTAGTCCCCGCCTCTACAATGAGCAGTTCTTC
>TRBJ2-1|-|TRBV5-1|-
CASSGGEGPPYNEQFF
TGCGCCAGCAGCGGAGGAGAGGGGCCGCCCTACAATGAGCAGTTCTTC
>TRBJ2-7|-|TRBV3-1/TRBV3-2|-
CASSPWDLPYEQYF
TGTGCCAGCAGCCCTTGGGACCTCCCCTACGAGCAGTACTTC
>TRBJ1-2|-|TRBV28|-
CASRYRDYGYTF
TGTGCCAGCAGGTACCGGGACTATGGCTACACCTTC
>TRBJ2-5|TRBD1|TRBV7-3|-
CASSPKGQGATQYF
TGTGCCAGCAGCCCAAAGGGACAGGGGGCGACCCAGTACTTC
>TRBJ1-1|-|TRBV9|-
CASSPHQRTEANTEAFF
TGTGCCAGCAGCCCACATCAACGTACAGAAGCTAACACTGAAGCTTTCTTT
>TRBJ2-5|-|TRBV2|-
CASSQGSIQETQYF
TGTGCCAGCAGTCAGGGATCGATCCAAGAGACCCAGTACTTC
>TRBJ2-2|TRBD2|TRBV7-9|once
CASSPPGLAGGYTGELFF
TGTGCCAGCAGCCCCCCGGGACTAGCGGGAGGATACACCGGGGAGCTGTTTTTT
>TRBJ2-7|TRBD1|TRBV29-1|-
CSVEGTGKGSYEQYF
TGCAGCGTTGAAGGGACAGGGAAAGGATCCTACGAGCAGTACTTC
>TRBJ1-2|TRBD1|TRBV5-5|-
CASSWGTGGNGYTF
TGTGCCAGCAGCTGGGGGACAGGGGGCAATGGCTACACCTTC
>TRBJ1-1|-|TRBV5-1|-
CASSFEGSNTEAFF
TGCGCCAGCAGCTTTGAGGGAAGCAACACTGAAGCTTTCTTT
>TRBJ2-5|TRBD2|TRBV7-3|few
CASSYGTSGRETQYF
TGTGCCAGCAGCTACGGGACTAGCGGGAGAGAGACCCAGTACTTC
>TRBJ1-1|-|TRBV5-6|-
CASSPFSGLSNTEAFF
TGTGCCAGCAGCCCCTTTAGCGGGCTTAGTAACACTGAAGCTTTCTTT
>TRBJ1-1|-|TRBV27|-
CASSPKKVSTEAFF
TGTGCCAGCAGTCCAAAGAAGGTTAGCACTGAAGCTTTCTTT
>TRBJ2-7|-|TRBV3-1/TRBV3-2|-
CASSQDPRSTYEQYF
TGTGCCAGCAGCCAAGACCCCCGGTCAACCTACGAGCAGTACTTC